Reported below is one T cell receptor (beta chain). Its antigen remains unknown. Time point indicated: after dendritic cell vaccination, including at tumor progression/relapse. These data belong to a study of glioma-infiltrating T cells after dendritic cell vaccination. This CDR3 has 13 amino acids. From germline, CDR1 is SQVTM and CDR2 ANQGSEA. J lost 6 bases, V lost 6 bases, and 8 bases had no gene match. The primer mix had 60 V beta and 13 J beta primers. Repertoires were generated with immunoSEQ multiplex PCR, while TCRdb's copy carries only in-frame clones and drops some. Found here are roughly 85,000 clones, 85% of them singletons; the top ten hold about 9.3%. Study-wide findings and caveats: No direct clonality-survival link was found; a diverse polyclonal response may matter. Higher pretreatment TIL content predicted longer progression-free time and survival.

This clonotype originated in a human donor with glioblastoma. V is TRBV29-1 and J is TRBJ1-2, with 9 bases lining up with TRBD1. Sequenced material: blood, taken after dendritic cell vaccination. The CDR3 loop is CSVAPGTGNGYTF. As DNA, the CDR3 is TGCAGCGTCGCCCCCGGGACAGGGAATGGCTACACCTTC.